This T cell receptor beta chain appears in the sequencing data of a study of shared clonotypes between healthy human individuals. Overall study findings and caveats: Around 5% was the fraction of naive CD4 clonotypes found shared across a few donors.

Clones were read by immunoSEQ multiplex PCR, and TCRdb kept only the in-frame ones, dropping some. The table includes about 960,000 clones, 76% detected once. Trimming removed 1 base from V and 2 bases from J; junction bases left unmatched: 6. The CDR3 is 16 amino acids. CDR1 and CDR2 from the germline V gene are MNHNS and SASEGT. A remark on this clone: Its antigen remains unknown.

The sequence came from a young man in good health. Material: memory CD4+ T cells sorted from blood. Subset reported: CD45RA-negative fraction. The chain combines TRBV6-1 with TRBJ2-3; 7 positions match TRBD2. This CDR3 is CASSEDVGGITDTQYF. CDR3 DNA: TGTGCCAGCAGTGAAGATGTCGGGGGGATCACAGATACGCAGTATTTT.